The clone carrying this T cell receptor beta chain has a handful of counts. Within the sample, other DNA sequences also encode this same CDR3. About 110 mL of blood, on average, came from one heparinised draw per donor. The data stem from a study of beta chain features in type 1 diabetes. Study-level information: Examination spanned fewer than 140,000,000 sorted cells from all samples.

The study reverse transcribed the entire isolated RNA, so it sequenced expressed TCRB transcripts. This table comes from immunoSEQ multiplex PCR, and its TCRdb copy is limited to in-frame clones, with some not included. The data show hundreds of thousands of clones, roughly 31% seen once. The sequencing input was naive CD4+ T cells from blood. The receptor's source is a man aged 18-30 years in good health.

CDR3 in DNA: TGTGCCAGCTCACCACCTGCAGGCGGCGGGGAGCTGTTTTTT. Protein sequence: CASSPPAGGGELFF. The rearrangement joins TRBV18 to TRBJ2-2; D remains ambiguous. CDR1 and CDR2 from the germline V gene are KGHSH and LQKENI. The CDR3 contains 14 residues. Between the trimmed V and J ends, which lost 0 bases and 7 bases, there was a span of 9 bases.